The rows below give T cell receptor beta chains drawn from one sample of a study of T cell changes during pregnancy in multiple sclerosis. Here immunoSEQ multiplex PCR was the method, and the copy in TCRdb shows in-frame clones only, minus some. The repertoire has 20,000 to 25,000 clones, about 89% of them found once; the top ten carry 13%. The source material was CD8+ T cells from peripheral blood mononuclear cells, sampled in the first trimester of pregnancy. These receptors were collected from a female donor in good health, enrolled as a control in a pregnancy study. CDR3s include the opening cysteine and the closing phenylalanine or tryptophan. A D gene is named only where the DNA matches it firmly. Part of the rows lack a size; the others show once, few, many or a class for expanded clones.

CDR3 DNA: TGTGCCAGCAGCAAAGAGGCGGGGGCCTACAATGAGCAGTTCTTC
CDR3 protein: CASSKEAGAYNEQFF
clone size: .
D gene: .
CDR3 length: 15
V gene: TRBV21-1
J gene: TRBJ2-1

CDR3 DNA: TGTGCCAGCAGTGACTCGGGGGGATACACAGATACGCAGTATTTT
CDR3 protein: CASSDSGGYTDTQYF
clone size: .
D gene: .
CDR3 length: 15
V gene: TRBV6-4
J gene: TRBJ2-3

CDR3 DNA: TGTGCCAGCAACCAACAGATCAATGAAGAGACCCAGTACTTC
CDR3 protein: CASNQQINEETQYF
clone size: .
D gene: .
CDR3 length: 14
V gene: TRBV7-9
J gene: TRBJ2-5

CDR3 DNA: TGTGCCAGCAGCCACGGACTAGCGGGAGTTATTGAGCAGTTCTTC
CDR3 protein: CASSHGLAGVIEQFF
clone size: .
D gene: TRBD2
CDR3 length: 15
V gene: TRBV7-6
J gene: TRBJ2-1

CDR3 DNA: TGTGCCAGCAGCCAGACTGGAAACTCCTACAATGAGCAGTTCTTC
CDR3 protein: CASSQTGNSYNEQFF
clone size: .
D gene: .
CDR3 length: 15
V gene: TRBV13
J gene: TRBJ2-1

CDR3 DNA: TGTGCCAGCAGCTTGCCAGACAGGCCGCCCTACGAGCAGTACTTC
CDR3 protein: CASSLPDRPPYEQYF
clone size: .
D gene: .
CDR3 length: 15
V gene: TRBV5-6
J gene: TRBJ2-7

CDR3 DNA: TGTGCCAGCAGTTACGGGGCAGGTAATCAGCCCCAGCATTTT
CDR3 protein: CASSYGAGNQPQHF
clone size: many
D gene: .
CDR3 length: 14
V gene: TRBV6-6
J gene: TRBJ1-5

CDR3 DNA: TGCAGTGCTAGACAGTACGAGCAGTACTTC
CDR3 protein: CSARQYEQYF
clone size: .
D gene: .
CDR3 length: 10
V gene: TRBV20-1
J gene: TRBJ2-7

CDR3 DNA: TGCGCCAGCAGCCCGACAGTTATTGGCTCCTATAATTCACCCCTCCACTTT
CDR3 protein: CASSPTVIGSYNSPLHF
clone size: once
D gene: .
CDR3 length: 17
V gene: TRBV5-1
J gene: TRBJ1-6

CDR3 DNA: TGTGCCAGCAGGGTTAGACTCGGGACTAATGAAAAACTGTTTTTT
CDR3 protein: CASRVRLGTNEKLFF
clone size: .
D gene: .
CDR3 length: 15
V gene: TRBV6-1
J gene: TRBJ1-4

CDR3 DNA: TGTGCCATCAGTGAGTCTTGGACGGGGAATAATGAAAAACTGTTTTTT
CDR3 protein: CAISESWTGNNEKLFF
clone size: .
D gene: .
CDR3 length: 16
V gene: TRBV10-3
J gene: TRBJ1-4

CDR3 DNA: TGTGCCAGCAGGGCAGGGGGGAAAGAGCAGTACTTC
CDR3 protein: CASRAGGKEQYF
clone size: medium-sized
D gene: .
CDR3 length: 12
V gene: TRBV11-2
J gene: TRBJ2-7

CDR3 DNA: TGTGCCAGCAGCAGGGACACCGATAATTCACCCCTCCACTTT
CDR3 protein: CASSRDTDNSPLHF
clone size: .
D gene: .
CDR3 length: 14
V gene: TRBV6-1
J gene: TRBJ1-6

CDR3 DNA: TGTGCCAGCAGACTTACAGGGAGCGTATCGTATGGCTACACCTTC
CDR3 protein: CASRLTGSVSYGYTF
clone size: .
D gene: .
CDR3 length: 15
V gene: TRBV28
J gene: TRBJ1-2

CDR3 DNA: TGTGCCAGCAGTTTTCTAGCAAGCAATCAGCCCCAGCATTTT
CDR3 protein: CASSFLASNQPQHF
clone size: .
D gene: .
CDR3 length: 14
V gene: TRBV28
J gene: TRBJ1-5

CDR3 DNA: TGTGCCAGCAGTTACTCAGGGGGCCCTAAGGGGACCCAGTACTTC
CDR3 protein: CASSYSGGPKGTQYF
clone size: .
D gene: TRBD1
CDR3 length: 15
V gene: TRBV6-5
J gene: TRBJ2-5

CDR3 DNA: TGTGCCAGCAGCCAGGGGGCGAACTCTGGGGCCAACGTCCTGACTTTC
CDR3 protein: CASSQGANSGANVLTF
clone size: .
D gene: .
CDR3 length: 16
V gene: TRBV4-2
J gene: TRBJ2-6

CDR3 DNA: TGTGCCAGCAGTTCAAACAGGTATGGCTACACCTTC
CDR3 protein: CASSSNRYGYTF
clone size: .
D gene: .
CDR3 length: 12
V gene: TRBV28
J gene: TRBJ1-2

CDR3 DNA: TGTGCCAGCAGCGACGACAGGGAGACCGGGGAGCTGTTTTTT
CDR3 protein: CASSDDRETGELFF
clone size: .
D gene: TRBD1
CDR3 length: 14
V gene: TRBV7-8
J gene: TRBJ2-2

CDR3 DNA: TGCAGCGTTGGTTTAGCGGGGGAGTACAATGAGCAGTTCTTC
CDR3 protein: CSVGLAGEYNEQFF
clone size: .
D gene: TRBD2
CDR3 length: 14
V gene: TRBV29-1
J gene: TRBJ2-1

CDR3 DNA: TGCGCCAGCAGCCAACAACATGTCGGACTAGCGGGAGCCTACGAGCAGTACTTC
CDR3 protein: CASSQQHVGLAGAYEQYF
clone size: .
D gene: TRBD2
CDR3 length: 18
V gene: TRBV4-3
J gene: TRBJ2-7

CDR3 DNA: TGTGCCAGCGACTTAGGGGGGAGGGCCTACGAGCAGTACTTC
CDR3 protein: CASDLGGRAYEQYF
clone size: .
D gene: .
CDR3 length: 14
V gene: TRBV2
J gene: TRBJ2-7

CDR3 DNA: TGTGCCAGCAGCTTAGCGGGCGGAGGGCACAATGAGCAGTTCTTC
CDR3 protein: CASSLAGGGHNEQFF
clone size: .
D gene: .
CDR3 length: 15
V gene: TRBV7-6
J gene: TRBJ2-1